The next 15 T cell receptor beta chains were all read from a single sample in a study of shared clonotypes between healthy human individuals. The data were produced by immunoSEQ multiplex PCR, yet TCRdb's version contains in-frame clones alone and is incomplete. The sample has 2,500,000 or so clones; over 85% are singletons. Sequencing was carried out using naive CD4+ T cells from PBMCs. Subset denoted: CD45RA+ positively selected. These receptors were obtained from a man younger than 30 in good health. Some clones in this sample may be carry-over from other donors' samples.

With respect to this clone: This sample includes further DNA sequences coding for the same CDR3. The gene calls are TRBV11-2 and TRBJ2-7; the D is unclear. Per germline, CDR1 SGHAT and CDR2 FQNNGV. This CDR3 spans 14 amino acids. The V and J ends lost 0 bases and 1 base respectively, with 7 bases between them. The CDR3 nucleotides read TGTGCCAGCAGCTTAGACGGCGGTTCCTACGAGCAGTACTTC. It specifies CASSLDGGSYEQYF. The entire variable domain, with the rest obtained from reference TRBV11-2 and TRBJ2-7, is as follows: EAGVAQSPRYKIIEKRQSVAFWCNPISGHATLYWYQQILGQGPKLLIQFQNNGVVDDSQLPKDRFSAERLKGVDSTLKIQPAKLEDSAVYLCASSLDGGSYEQYFGPGTRLTVT.

This rearrangement joins TRBV28 to TRBJ1-2; no clear D. The CDR3 covers 12 residues. With 8 bases removed from V and 0 bases from J, the gap between germline ends came to 7 bases. Germline values: CDR1 MDHEN, CDR2 SYDVKM. CDR3 loop: CASLVANYGYTF. CDR3 in DNA: TGTGCCAGCCTCGTCGCTAACTATGGCTACACCTTC.

Worth noting for this clone: The same CDR3 is also encoded by other DNA sequences in this sample. V is TRBV27 and J is TRBJ2-7; perhaps TRBD1 as D (5 bases). V lost 1 base to trimming and J lost 2 bases, with 6 bases between them. Germline V lookup: CDR1 MNHEY, CDR2 SMNVEV (reference sequence). CDR3 length equals 13 residues. The CDR3 DNA sequence: TGTGCCAGCAGTTTATGGGGCCCCTACGAGCAGTACTTC. Amino acid sequence: CASSLWGPYEQYF.

A single count supports this clone. The genes are TRBV28 and TRBJ2-1; D is undetermined. Per germline, CDR1 MDHEN and CDR2 SYDVKM. The CDR3 is made up of 15 amino acids. V was cut by 5 bases and J by 2 bases, with 13 bases left in between. CDR3 loop: CASSNPPGTYNEQFF. The CDR3 nucleotides read TGTGCCAGCAGTAACCCCCCTGGGACCTACAATGAGCAGTTCTTC. Variable domain in full (rest from reference TRBV28 and TRBJ2-1): DVKVTQSSRYLVKRTGEKVFLECVQDMDHENMFWYRQDPGLGLRLIYFSYDVKMKEKGDIPEGYSVSREKKERFSLILESASTNQTSMYLCASSNPPGTYNEQFFGPGTRLTVL.

V usage is TRBV2 and J usage is TRBJ2-1, with D possibly TRBD2 on 5 matching bases. Germline V gene sequence: CDR1 SNHLY, CDR2 FYNNEI. V dropped 10 bases and J dropped 4 bases, with 17 bases sitting between them. This CDR3 spans 14 amino acids. The CDR3 reads CANHLGSIYNEQFF. In nucleotides, the CDR3 is TGTGCCAACCACCTGGGGAGTATATACAATGAGCAGTTCTTC. The full variable domain, rest sourced from reference TRBV2 and TRBJ2-1, is EPEVTQTPSHQVTQMGQEVILRCVPISNHLYFYWYRQILGQKVEFLVSFYNNEISEKSEIFDDQFSVERPDGSNFTLKIRSTKLEDSAMYFCANHLGSIYNEQFFGPGTRLTVL.

With respect to this clone: Other DNA sequences in the same sample also yield this CDR3. The chain joins TRBV7-2 to TRBJ2-7, with no clear D. The V gene lost 1 base and the J gene lost 5 bases, with 6 bases spanning the gap. This CDR3 has 12 amino acids. Germline loops: CDR1 SGHTA, CDR2 FQGNSA. The CDR3 spells CASSLDWDEQYF. In DNA form, the CDR3 reads TGTGCCAGCAGCTTAGACTGGGACGAGCAGTACTTC.

J is TRBJ2-7 and V is TRBV4-3, with D uncertain. Trimming cost V 1 base and J 0 bases, with 7 bases left between them. Germline assignment: CDR1 LGHNA and CDR2 YSLEER. CDR3 length: 14 residues. This chain's CDR3 is CASSQGRSSYEQYF. CDR3 DNA: TGCGCCAGCAGCCAAGGTCGGAGCTCCTACGAGCAGTACTTC.

As to this clone: Different DNA sequences within this sample yield the same CDR3. The V call is TRBV28, the J call TRBJ1-2; no clear D gene. V lost 6 bases to trimming and J lost 6 bases, with 11 bases between them. CDR1 is MDHEN, CDR2 SYDVKM, per germline. CDR3 size: 12 residues. The CDR3 coding sequence is TGTGCCAGCAGCCTCAGAGTCGATGGCTACACCTTC. Residues: CASSLRVDGYTF.

A single count supports this clone. The V call is TRBV7-8, the J call TRBJ2-7; 7 nucleotides match TRBD2. Germline V gene lookup returns CDR1 SGHVS and CDR2 FQNEAQ. The CDR3 consists of 14 residues. Trimming took 5 bases from V and 2 from J; bases not matched to a gene: 6. The CDR3 DNA is TGTGCCAGCAGCCACGGGAGGTTTGCCTACGAGCAGTACTTC. Its protein is CASSHGRFAYEQYF.

This rearrangement joins TRBV5-6 to TRBJ1-3, with D possibly TRBD1 on 5 matching bases. The CDR3 covers 14 residues. V gave up 1 base and J gave up 3 bases, with 8 bases separating them. Germline CDR1 is SGHDT and CDR2 is YYEEEE. Here the CDR3 reads CASSLQGRGNTIYF. DNA for the CDR3: TGTGCCAGCAGCTTGCAGGGCCGTGGAAACACCATATATTTT.

The chain couples TRBV28 to TRBJ2-1, with no clear D. CDR1 MDHEN and CDR2 SYDVKM come from the germline V gene. The CDR3 sequence is 16 residues long. Trimming pared 5 bases from V and 1 base from J, leaving 15 bases between. CDR3 protein: CASSTLGPKSYNEQFF. The CDR3 bases are TGTGCCAGCAGTACCCTGGGCCCGAAGTCCTACAATGAGCAGTTCTTC. Combining the CDR3 with reference TRBV28 and TRBJ2-1 gives the whole variable domain DVKVTQSSRYLVKRTGEKVFLECVQDMDHENMFWYRQDPGLGLRLIYFSYDVKMKEKGDIPEGYSVSREKKERFSLILESASTNQTSMYLCASSTLGPKSYNEQFFGPGTRLTVL.

V gene TRBV15 combines with J gene TRBJ2-5; maybe TRBD1 (6 bases). Germline-derived CDR1 and CDR2 are LNHNV and YYDKDF (reference sequence). CDR3 length: 13 residues. V was pared by 4 bases and J by 5 bases, with 11 bases between. In DNA form, the CDR3 reads TGTGCCACCAGCACAGGGGCGCGGGAGACCCAGTACTTC. Protein: CATSTGARETQYF.

The chain recombines TRBV29-1 with TRBJ2-5, with D uncertain. Germline V gene sequence: CDR1 SQVTM, CDR2 ANQGSEA. The CDR3 sequence is 13 residues long. Trimming cost V 4 bases and J 2 bases, with 11 bases left between them. The CDR3 nucleotides read TGCAGCGTTGCGTTAAGGTGGCAAGAGACCCAGTACTTC. This translates into CSVALRWQETQYF.

The table lists this clone with a count of one. The chain carries TRBV5-4 and TRBJ1-1, with 9 bases identical to TRBD1. J lost 4 bases, V lost 0 bases, and 10 bases had no gene match. Germline loops: CDR1 SGHNT, CDR2 YYREEE (reference sequence). CDR3 length: 17 amino acids. CDR3 nucleotides: TGTGCCAGCAGCTTGGGGGGGGACAGGGTATATGGCACTGAAGCTTTCTTT. Translating gives CASSLGGDRVYGTEAFF. The entire variable domain, with the rest obtained from reference TRBV5-4 and TRBJ1-1, is as follows: ETGVTQSPTHLIKTRGQQVTLRCSSQSGHNTVSWYQQALGQGPQFIFQYYREEENGRGNFPPRFSGLQFPNYSSELNVNALELDDSALYLCASSLGGDRVYGTEAFFGQGTRLTVV.

The V and J genes are TRBV15 and TRBJ2-3; D uncertain. The CDR3 covers 15 residues. V dropped 3 bases and J dropped 0 bases, with 10 bases sitting between them. Germline CDR1 and CDR2: LNHNV and YYDKDF (reference sequence). CDR3 in amino acids: CATSRVLTSTDTQYF. CDR3 in DNA: TGTGCCACCAGCAGGGTCCTTACTAGCACAGATACGCAGTATTTT.